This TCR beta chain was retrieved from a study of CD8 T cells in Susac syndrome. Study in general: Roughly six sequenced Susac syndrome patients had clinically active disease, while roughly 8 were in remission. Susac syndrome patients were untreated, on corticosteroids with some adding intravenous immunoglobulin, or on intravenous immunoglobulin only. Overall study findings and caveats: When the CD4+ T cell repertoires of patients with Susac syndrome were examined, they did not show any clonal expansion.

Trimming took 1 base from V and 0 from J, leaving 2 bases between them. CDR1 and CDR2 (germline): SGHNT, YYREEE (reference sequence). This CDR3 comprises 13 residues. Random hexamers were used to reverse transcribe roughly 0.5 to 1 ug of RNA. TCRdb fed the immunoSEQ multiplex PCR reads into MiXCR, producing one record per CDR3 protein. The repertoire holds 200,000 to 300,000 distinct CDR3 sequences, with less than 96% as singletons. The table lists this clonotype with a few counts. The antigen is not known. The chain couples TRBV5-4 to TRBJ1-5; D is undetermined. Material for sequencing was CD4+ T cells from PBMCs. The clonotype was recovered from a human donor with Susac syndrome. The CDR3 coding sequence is TGTGCCAGCAGCTTGAATAGCAATCAGCCCCAGCATTTT. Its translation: CASSLNSNQPQHF.